This T cell receptor beta chain originates from a study of T cell repertoires in Merkel cell carcinoma (dated by TCRdb to between 2019 and 2020). In terms of the full investigation: The study excluded patients who had received intralesional immunotherapy or systemic immune checkpoint blockade before the biopsy. Inclusion required a diagnosis of MCPyV-positive Merkel cell carcinoma and successful in vitro expansion of tumor-infiltrating lymphocytes. Tetramer sorting, cloning and paired TCR sequencing of expanded tumor-infiltrating lymphocytes were first used to define MCPyV-specific clonotypes. Study-wide findings and limitations: Normal tissue biopsies were not studied.

Points on this clone: Its specific antigen is unknown. Per-base quality was not reported, and no clone a single base away is much larger than it.

Its CDR3 holds 15 amino acids, cysteine through phenylalanine. Here the CDR3 DNA is all that survives: 45 bases in frame from base 1. At the junction V is shortened by 6 bases and J by 3 bases, with 17 bases in between. CDR1 and CDR2, looked up from the germline V gene, are MNHEY and SVGAGI. Every study subject tested positive for serum antibodies to T-antigen and had biopsy-confirmed Merkel cell carcinoma that was MCPyV-positive. Six adjacent 10-micron frozen tumor sections were used for genomic DNA extraction without cell sorting or culture. Tumor biopsy tissue of roughly 5 x 5 x 5 mm was frozen in optimal cutting temperature compound. In the frozen biopsy, scout sections stained with hematoxylin and eosin confirmed abundant Merkel cell carcinoma and infiltrating cells. The immunoSEQ assay was used both to sequence TRB CDR3 from tumor genomic DNA and to process the resulting data. The clones in this table, taken by TCRdb from immuneACCESS, are in-frame only. Not every clone is retained; where verified, under half of the shortfall comes from an unresolved V gene, and the cause of the rest is unknown. The sample contains 11,000 to 15,000 clones, 76% of them found a single time. Roughly 18% of the sample is held by the ten biggest clonotypes.

The chain was built from TRBV6-5 and TRBJ2-5; there is no confident call for the D gene. The TCR sequence derives from an adult with Merkel cell carcinoma. The sample taken for sequencing was tumor tissue. The nucleotide sequence reads as follows: TGTGCCAGCAGGTGGGATTTTTACAAGGAAGAGACCCAGTACTTC. This is translated as CASRWDFYKEETQYF.